The 24 T cell receptor beta chains reported below all come from one sample, sequenced in a study of shared clonotypes between healthy human individuals. Some clones are missing from TCRdb's copy, which holds only in-frame ones; the method was immunoSEQ multiplex PCR. The sample holds around 1.9 million clones, 90% to 95% seen once. Naivety among CD8 cells was defined by CD45RO negativity and positive CCR7 selection, thereby excluding terminally differentiated effector memory CD45RA+ cells. The sequencing sample was made of naive CD8+ T cells from PBMCs. These receptors all stem from a man in his late teens or twenties in good health. Some clones in this sample may be carry-over from other donors' samples.

This clone was observed a handful of times. The rearrangement uses TRBV27 and TRBJ1-5; no reliable D call. This CDR3 has 14 residues. The germline gives CDR1 MNHEY, CDR2 SMNVEV (reference sequence). Between the trimmed V and J ends, which lost 2 bases and 6 bases, there was a span of 11 bases. CDR3 amino acids: CASSLGSGFQPQHF. CDR3 in DNA: TGTGCCAGCAGTTTAGGCTCGGGTTTTCAGCCCCAGCATTTT.

This chain joins TRBV5-4 and TRBJ2-3, with 7 positions matching TRBD1. V lost 4 bases, J lost 2 bases, and 7 bases stayed unmatched. This CDR3 spans 15 amino acids. Germline V gene data show CDR1 as SGHNT and CDR2 as YYREEE (reference sequence). The CDR3 reads CASSARQGDTDTQYF. The CDR3 DNA reads TGTGCCAGCAGCGCCCGACAGGGAGACACAGATACGCAGTATTTT.

Concerning this clone: The identical CDR3 is also encoded by other nucleotide sequences in the sample. V usage is TRBV29-1 and J usage is TRBJ1-1; D remains unclear. V was trimmed by 4 bases and J by 0 bases, leaving 9 bases between them. CDR3 length equals 13 residues. Germline V gives CDR1 SQVTM, CDR2 ANQGSEA. In DNA form, the CDR3 reads TGCAGCGTTGGGACCGCTCTGAACACTGAAGCTTTCTTT. Translation gives CSVGTALNTEAFF.

The chain recombines TRBV7-2 with TRBJ1-5; no reliable D call. V gave up 1 base and J gave up 0 bases, with 13 bases separating them. Germline CDR1 is SGHTA and CDR2 is FQGNSA. CDR3 length: 17 amino acids. CDR3: CASSLDRTEYSNQPQHF. The CDR3 coding sequence is TGTGCCAGCAGCTTAGATCGGACGGAGTATAGCAATCAGCCCCAGCATTTT.

The rearrangement uses TRBV10-1 and TRBJ2-7; 7 bases are a match to TRBD2. The ends lost 11 bases at V and 2 bases at J; junction bases unmatched: 18. Germline CDR1 WNHNN, CDR2 SYGVQD (reference sequence). The CDR3 sequence is 16 residues long. The CDR3 spells CAGKTLGSGTTYEQYF. The DNA for the CDR3 is TGCGCCGGTAAGACTCTGGGAAGCGGGACGACCTACGAGCAGTACTTC.

The chain employs TRBV7-9 and TRBJ1-1; maybe TRBD1 (6 bases). The germline V and J ends were trimmed by 1 base and 1 base, with 10 bases remaining between them. CDR1 is SEHNR, CDR2 FQNEAQ, per germline (reference sequence). There are 15 residues in the CDR3. CDR3: CASSLGGGTNTEAFF. The CDR3 nucleotides are TGTGCCAGCAGCTTAGGAGGGGGGACGAACACTGAAGCTTTCTTT.

This chain uses TRBV27 with TRBJ2-1; 12 bases line up with TRBD2. Germline V gives CDR1 MNHEY, CDR2 SMNVEV (reference sequence). Trimming removed 4 bases from V and 8 bases from J; junction bases left unmatched: 9. This CDR3 comprises 16 residues. The CDR3 DNA reads TGTGCCAGCAGTTCCCCTGGACTAGCGGGAAATCATGAGCAGTTCTTC. This encodes CASSSPGLAGNHEQFF.

The rearrangement uses TRBV29-1 and TRBJ2-1; 7 bases match TRBD1. Germline CDR1 SQVTM, CDR2 ANQGSEA. Losses at the gene ends were 7 bases for V and 0 bases for J; bases not matched to a gene: 6. The CDR3 covers 14 residues. CDR3 sequence: CSGSGTVSYNEQFF. The CDR3, as DNA: TGCAGCGGCTCCGGGACAGTCTCCTACAATGAGCAGTTCTTC.

The genes are TRBV6-1 and TRBJ2-7; D gene unclear. The CDR3 runs to 16 residues. The V end was cut by 2 bases, the J end by 2 bases, with 16 bases between. Germline loops: CDR1 MNHNS, CDR2 SASEGT. CDR3 region: CASSEFFPRLPYEQYF. The CDR3 region has the DNA TGTGCCAGCAGTGAATTCTTCCCACGGCTACCCTACGAGCAGTACTTC.

The rearrangement links TRBV4-3 to TRBJ1-2, with D hard to call. The V and J ends lost 0 bases and 2 bases respectively, with 10 bases between them. This CDR3 region has 15 residues. CDR1 LGHNA and CDR2 YSLEER come from the germline V gene. The CDR3 region has the DNA TGCGCCAGCAGCCAAGACGCCGGGGAAAACTATGGCTACACCTTC. Translated, it gives CASSQDAGENYGYTF.

The chain uses TRBV27 and TRBJ1-1; D is ambiguous. This CDR3 region has 15 residues. Germline loops: CDR1 MNHEY, CDR2 SMNVEV (reference sequence). V shed 0 bases and J shed 1 base, with 9 bases lying between them. This CDR3 reads CASSLSMGANTEAFF. The CDR3 DNA is TGTGCCAGCAGTTTATCGATGGGAGCGAACACTGAAGCTTTCTTT.

As to this clone: This sample also contains other DNA sequences that code for the same CDR3. This rearrangement joins TRBV7-2 to TRBJ2-7, with 11 bases identical to TRBD2. The ends lost 2 bases at V and 2 bases at J; junction bases unmatched: 2. Germline V lookup: CDR1 SGHTA, CDR2 FQGNSA. The CDR3 sequence is 15 residues long. The CDR3 reads CASSLLAGGPYEQYF. The CDR3 region has the DNA TGTGCCAGCAGCTTACTAGCGGGGGGACCCTACGAGCAGTACTTC. The full variable domain, in which reference TRBV7-2 and TRBJ2-7 provide the parts outside the CDR3, is GAGVSQSPSNKVTEKGKDVELRCDPISGHTALYWYRQSLGQGLEFLIYFQGNSAPDKSGLPSDRFSAERTGGSVSTLTIQRTQQEDSAVYLCASSLLAGGPYEQYFGPGTRLTVT.

V and J are TRBV28 and TRBJ2-7; either TRBD1 or TRBD2 may supply D (5 bases each). Germline CDR1 reads MDHEN; CDR2 reads SYDVKM. Trimming took 3 bases from V and 0 from J, leaving 15 bases between them. This CDR3 is built from 16 residues. CDR3: CASSLSSEGPSYEQYF. CDR3 DNA sequence: TGTGCCAGCAGTTTGTCCAGCGAGGGACCCTCCTACGAGCAGTACTTC.

The gene calls are TRBV9 and TRBJ2-7; 7 bases map to TRBD1. The germline CDR1 and CDR2 sequences are SGDLS and YYNGEE. V shed 3 bases, J shed 2 bases, and the junction held 8 bases outside the gene matches. CDR3 length equals 15 residues. The CDR3: CASSEAGTAAYEQYF. The DNA of the CDR3 is TGTGCCAGCAGCGAGGCCGGGACAGCAGCCTACGAGCAGTACTTC.

The chain uses TRBV12-5 and TRBJ2-5; 9 bases fit TRBD1. CDR1 and CDR2 (germline): LGHNT, FRNRAP. The CDR3 totals 15 residues. J gave up 7 bases and V 3 bases, and 9 bases lay outside the gene matches. CDR3: CASGLLPRGQGTQYF. The CDR3 region has the DNA TGTGCTAGTGGTTTACTCCCCCGGGGACAGGGGACCCAGTACTTC. Supplemented by reference TRBV12-5 and TRBJ2-5, the full variable domain reads DARVTQTPRHKVTEMGQEVTMRCQPILGHNTVFWYRQTMMQGLELLAYFRNRAPLDDSGMPKDRFSAEMPDATLATLKIQPSEPRDSAVYFCASGLLPRGQGTQYFGPGTRLLVL.

This chain connects TRBV30 to TRBJ2-1; D is possibly TRBD2 (6 bases). CDR1 is GTSNPN and CDR2 is SVGIG in the germline V gene (reference sequence). The CDR3 extends over 13 amino acids. Trimming removed 2 bases from V and 6 bases from J, with 11 bases in between. CDR3 DNA: TGTGCCTGGAGTTACGGGAGAGTCAATGAGCAGTTCTTC. Translation: CAWSYGRVNEQFF.

The CDR3 spells CASSLSARQGYEQYF. CDR3 in DNA: TGTGCCAGCAGTTTATCCGCCCGGCAGGGCTACGAGCAGTACTTC. This chain connects TRBV27 to TRBJ2-7, with D possibly being TRBD1 (5 bases). With 0 bases removed from V and 3 bases from J, the gap between germline ends came to 12 bases. This CDR3 is built from 15 residues. Germline V gene lookup returns CDR1 MNHEY and CDR2 SMNVEV (reference sequence).

The V gene is TRBV25-1, the J gene TRBJ2-7, with D perhaps being TRBD1 or TRBD2 (5 bases each). The CDR3 loop spans 12 amino acids. The germline V gene encodes CDR1 MGHDK and CDR2 SYGVNS. V dropped 4 bases and J dropped 4 bases, with 8 bases sitting between them. CDR3 amino acids: CASSGGVYEQYF. CDR3 nucleotides: TGTGCCAGCAGTGGAGGGGTTTACGAGCAGTACTTC.

The gene calls are TRBV6-1 and TRBJ2-7; 9 nucleotides agree with TRBD2. The V gene's germline CDR1 is MNHNS and CDR2 SASEGT. Losses at the gene ends were 6 bases for V and 2 bases for J; bases not matched to a gene: 5. The CDR3 contains 14 residues. The CDR3 nucleotides are TGTGCCAGCAGGGCTAGCGGGGCAACCTACGAGCAGTACTTC. As protein: CASRASGATYEQYF.

The rearrangement joins TRBV19 to TRBJ2-2; the D gene could be TRBD1 or TRBD2 (5 bases each). The CDR3 is 15 residues long. Germline V gene data show CDR1 as LNHDA and CDR2 as SQIVND (reference sequence). Trimming stripped 7 bases from V and 4 bases from J, with 16 bases between. The CDR3 region is CASTIGTYPTGELFF. In nucleotides, the CDR3 is TGTGCCAGTACAATAGGGACCTACCCCACCGGGGAGCTGTTTTTT.

Points on this clone: Other DNA sequences from this sample encode an identical CDR3 as well. The chain carries TRBV11-2 and TRBJ2-1; D gene unclear. Trimming cost V 0 bases and J 5 bases, with 2 bases left between them. From germline, CDR1 is SGHAT and CDR2 FQNNGV. The CDR3 contains 12 residues. The CDR3 nucleotides are TGTGCCAGCAGCTTAGATAACAATGAGCAGTTCTTC. It codes for CASSLDNNEQFF.

The CDR3 here is CAWRGGTSGRAYNEQFF. The CDR3 bases are TGTGCCTGGAGGGGAGGGACTAGCGGGAGGGCCTACAATGAGCAGTTCTTC. This rearrangement joins TRBV30 to TRBJ2-1; 16 nucleotides agree with TRBD2. The CDR3 totals 17 residues. Germline loops: CDR1 GTSNPN, CDR2 SVGIG (reference sequence). The J segment lost 2 bases and the V segment lost 3 bases, leaving 4 bases of the junction unmatched.

On this clone: Other DNA sequences within the sample encode an identical CDR3. V usage is TRBV7-2 and J usage is TRBJ1-5; perhaps TRBD1 as D (5 bases). V was cut by 5 bases and J by 7 bases, with 9 bases left in between. The CDR3 sequence is 12 residues long. CDR1 is SGHTA, CDR2 FQGNSA, per germline. CDR3 region: CASSLGGQPQHF. As DNA, the CDR3 is TGTGCCAGCAGCCTTGGGGGACAGCCCCAGCATTTT. The variable domain in full, with the rest retrieved from reference TRBV7-2 and TRBJ1-5, is GAGVSQSPSNKVTEKGKDVELRCDPISGHTALYWYRQSLGQGLEFLIYFQGNSAPDKSGLPSDRFSAERTGGSVSTLTIQRTQQEDSAVYLCASSLGGQPQHFGDGTRLSIL.

The V call is TRBV6-5, the J call TRBJ2-7; D may match TRBD1 or TRBD2 (6 bases each). The CDR3 length is 16 residues. Germline CDR1 MNHEY, CDR2 SVGAGI. V was trimmed by 0 bases and J by 2 bases, leaving 14 bases between them. The CDR3 DNA sequence: TGTGCCAGCAGTTACTCTCCAGGGGAGGTTACCTACGAGCAGTACTTC. This gives the protein CASSYSPGEVTYEQYF.